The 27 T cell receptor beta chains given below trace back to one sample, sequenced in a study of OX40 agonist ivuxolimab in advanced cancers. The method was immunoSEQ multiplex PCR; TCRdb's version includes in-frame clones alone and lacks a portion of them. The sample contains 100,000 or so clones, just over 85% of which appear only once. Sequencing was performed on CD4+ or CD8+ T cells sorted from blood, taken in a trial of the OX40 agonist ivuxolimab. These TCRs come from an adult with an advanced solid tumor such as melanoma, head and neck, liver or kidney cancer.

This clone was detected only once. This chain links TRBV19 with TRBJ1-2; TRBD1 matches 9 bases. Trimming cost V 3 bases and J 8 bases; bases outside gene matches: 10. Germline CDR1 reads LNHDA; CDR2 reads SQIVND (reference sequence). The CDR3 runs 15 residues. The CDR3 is CASSIDTGGRWGYTF. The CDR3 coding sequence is TGTGCCAGTAGTATCGACACAGGGGGCCGATGGGGCTACACCTTC.

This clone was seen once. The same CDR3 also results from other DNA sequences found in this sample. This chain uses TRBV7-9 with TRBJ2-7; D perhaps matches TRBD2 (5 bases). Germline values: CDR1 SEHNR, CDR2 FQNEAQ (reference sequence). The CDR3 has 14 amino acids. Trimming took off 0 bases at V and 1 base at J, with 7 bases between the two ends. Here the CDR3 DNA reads TGTGCCAGCAGCTTAGCGGGAGTTTCCTACGAGCAGTACTTC. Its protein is CASSLAGVSYEQYF. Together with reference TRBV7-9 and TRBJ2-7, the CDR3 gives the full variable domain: DTGVSQNPRHKITKRGQNVTFRCDPISEHNRLYWYRQTLGQGPEFLTYFQNEAQLEKSRLLSDRFSAERPKGSFSTLEIQRTEQGDSAMYLCASSLAGVSYEQYFGPGTRLTVT.

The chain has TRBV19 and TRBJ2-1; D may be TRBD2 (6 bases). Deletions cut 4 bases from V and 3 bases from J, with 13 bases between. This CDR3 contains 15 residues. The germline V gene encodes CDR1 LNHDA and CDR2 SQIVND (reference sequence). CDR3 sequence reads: CASSTLGGGYNEQFF. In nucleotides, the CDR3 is TGTGCCAGTAGTACCCTGGGGGGTGGCTACAATGAGCAGTTCTTC.

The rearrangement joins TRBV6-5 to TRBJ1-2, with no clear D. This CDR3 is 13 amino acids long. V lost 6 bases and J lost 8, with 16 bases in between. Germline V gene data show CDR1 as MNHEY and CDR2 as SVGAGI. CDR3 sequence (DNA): TGTGCCAGCAGACCAGGCGGGAAGGGAGGCTACACCTTC. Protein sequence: CASRPGGKGGYTF.

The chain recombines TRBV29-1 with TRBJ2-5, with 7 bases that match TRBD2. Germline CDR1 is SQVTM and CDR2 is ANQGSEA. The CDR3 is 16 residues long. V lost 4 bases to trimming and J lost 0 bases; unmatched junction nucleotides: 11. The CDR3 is CSVGLAQTQNQETQYF. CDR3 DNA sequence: TGCAGCGTTGGACTAGCCCAAACCCAAAACCAAGAGACCCAGTACTTC. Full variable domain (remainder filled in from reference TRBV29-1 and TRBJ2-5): SAVISQKPSRDICQRGTSLTIQCQVDSQVTMMFWYRQQPGQSLTLIATANQGSEATYESGFVIDKFPISRPNLTFSTLTVSNMSPEDSSIYLCSVGLAQTQNQETQYFGPGTRLLVL.

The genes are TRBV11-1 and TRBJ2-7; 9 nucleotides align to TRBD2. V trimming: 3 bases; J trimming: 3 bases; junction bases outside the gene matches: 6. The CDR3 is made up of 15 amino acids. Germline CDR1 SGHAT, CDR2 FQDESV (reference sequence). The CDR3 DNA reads TGTGCCAGCAGCTTCGGGCTAGCGGGAAGCTACGAGCAGTACTTC. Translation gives CASSFGLAGSYEQYF.

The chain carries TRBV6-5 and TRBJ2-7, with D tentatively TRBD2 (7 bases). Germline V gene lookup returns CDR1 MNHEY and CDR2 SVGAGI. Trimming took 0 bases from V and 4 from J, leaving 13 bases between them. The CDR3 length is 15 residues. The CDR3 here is CASSYSGGRTYEQYF. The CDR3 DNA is TGTGCCAGCAGTTACTCGGGGGGGCGGACGTACGAGCAGTACTTC.

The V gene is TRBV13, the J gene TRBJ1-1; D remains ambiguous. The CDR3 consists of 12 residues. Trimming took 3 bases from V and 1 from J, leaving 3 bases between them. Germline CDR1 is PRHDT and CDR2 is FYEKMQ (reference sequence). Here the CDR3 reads CASSFRNTEAFF. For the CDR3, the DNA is TGTGCCAGCAGCTTCAGGAACACTGAAGCTTTCTTT. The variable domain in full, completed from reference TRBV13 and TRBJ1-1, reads AAGVIQSPRHLIKEKRETATLKCYPIPRHDTVYWYQQGPGQDPQFLISFYEKMQSDKGSIPDRFSAQQFSDYHSELNMSSLELGDSALYFCASSFRNTEAFFGQGTRLTVV.

The CDR3 is CASSFLGQGVGYHEQYF. The CDR3 DNA reads as TGTGCCAGCAGTTTCCTTGGTCAGGGGGTCGGTTATCACGAGCAGTACTTC. The chain carries TRBV7-6 and TRBJ2-7, with 7 bases lining up with TRBD1. The J segment lost 5 bases and the V segment lost 6 bases, leaving 19 bases of the junction unmatched. CDR1 is SGHVS and CDR2 is FNYEAQ in the germline V gene. The CDR3 consists of 17 residues.

The CDR3 DNA follows: TGCAGCGTGGGGGGGAGCTCCTACAATGAGCAGTTCTTC. Translated, it gives CSVGGSSYNEQFF. This chain connects TRBV29-1 to TRBJ2-1, with TRBD2 matching 7 bases. The CDR3 length is 13 residues. Germline CDR1 reads SQVTM; CDR2 reads ANQGSEA. V shed 6 bases and J 0 bases; nucleotides not matched to a gene: 2.

The CDR3 loop reads CAISSGGEGTEAFF. The CDR3 DNA reads TGTGCCATCAGTTCAGGGGGCGAGGGCACTGAAGCTTTCTTT. The chain carries TRBV10-3 and TRBJ1-1; 8 positions match TRBD1. The germline V gene encodes CDR1 ENHRY and CDR2 SYGVKD. V trimming: 5 bases; J trimming: 4 bases; junction bases outside the gene matches: 6. This CDR3 is 14 amino acids long.

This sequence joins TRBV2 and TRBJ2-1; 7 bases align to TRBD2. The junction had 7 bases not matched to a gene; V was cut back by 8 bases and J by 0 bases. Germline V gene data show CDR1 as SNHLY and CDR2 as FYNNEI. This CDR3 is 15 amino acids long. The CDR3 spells CASSSGSSSYNEQFF. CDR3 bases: TGTGCCAGCTCTAGCGGATCAAGCTCCTACAATGAGCAGTTCTTC.

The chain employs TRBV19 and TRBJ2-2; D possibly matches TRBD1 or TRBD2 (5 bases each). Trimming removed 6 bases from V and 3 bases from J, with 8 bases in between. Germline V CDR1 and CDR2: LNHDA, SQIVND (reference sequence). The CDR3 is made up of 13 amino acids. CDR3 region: CASRRGHTGELFF. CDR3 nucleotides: TGTGCCAGTAGGAGGGGTCACACCGGGGAGCTGTTTTTT.

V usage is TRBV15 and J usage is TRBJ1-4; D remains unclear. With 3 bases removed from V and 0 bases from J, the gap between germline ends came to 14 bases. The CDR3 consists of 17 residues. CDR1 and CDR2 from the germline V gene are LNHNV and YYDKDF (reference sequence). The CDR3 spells CATSRGWTVATNEKLFF. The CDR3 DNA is TGTGCCACCAGCAGGGGCTGGACTGTTGCAACTAATGAAAAACTGTTTTTT.

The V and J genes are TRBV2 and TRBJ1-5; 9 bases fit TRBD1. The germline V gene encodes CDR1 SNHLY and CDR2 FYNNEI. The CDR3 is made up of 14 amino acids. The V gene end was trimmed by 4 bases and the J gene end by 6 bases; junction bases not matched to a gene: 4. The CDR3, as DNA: TGTGCCAGCAGTGGGACAGGGGTTCGTCAGCCCCAGCATTTT. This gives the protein CASSGTGVRQPQHF.

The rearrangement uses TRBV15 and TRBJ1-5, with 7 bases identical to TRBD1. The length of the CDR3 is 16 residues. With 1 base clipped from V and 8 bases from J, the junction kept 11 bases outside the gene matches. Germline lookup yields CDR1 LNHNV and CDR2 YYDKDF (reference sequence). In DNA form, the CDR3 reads TGTGCCACCAGCAGAGGCACGGGACAGCCTAGTGAGCCCCAGCATTTT. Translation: CATSRGTGQPSEPQHF. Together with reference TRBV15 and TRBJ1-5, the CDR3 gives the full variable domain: DAMVIQNPRYQVTQFGKPVTLSCSQTLNHNVMYWYQQKSSQAPKLLFHYYDKDFNNEADTPDNFQSRRPNTSFCFLDIRSPGLGDTAMYLCATSRGTGQPSEPQHFGDGTRLSIL.

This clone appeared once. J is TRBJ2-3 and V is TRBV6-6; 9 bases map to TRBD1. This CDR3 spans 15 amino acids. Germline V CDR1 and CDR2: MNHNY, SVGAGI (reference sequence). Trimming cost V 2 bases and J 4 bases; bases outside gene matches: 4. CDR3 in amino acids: CASSYGQGSADTQYF. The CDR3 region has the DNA TGTGCCAGCAGTTACGGACAGGGGAGTGCAGATACGCAGTATTTT.

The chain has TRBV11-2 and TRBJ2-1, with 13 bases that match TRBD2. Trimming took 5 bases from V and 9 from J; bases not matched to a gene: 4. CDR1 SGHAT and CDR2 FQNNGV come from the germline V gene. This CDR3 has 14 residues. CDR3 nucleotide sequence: TGTGCCAGCAGCCCATGGACTAGCGGGAGTGAGCAGTTCTTC. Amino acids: CASSPWTSGSEQFF. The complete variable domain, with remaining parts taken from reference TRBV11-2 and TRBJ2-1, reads EAGVAQSPRYKIIEKRQSVAFWCNPISGHATLYWYQQILGQGPKLLIQFQNNGVVDDSQLPKDRFSAERLKGVDSTLKIQPAKLEDSAVYLCASSPWTSGSEQFFGPGTRLTVL.

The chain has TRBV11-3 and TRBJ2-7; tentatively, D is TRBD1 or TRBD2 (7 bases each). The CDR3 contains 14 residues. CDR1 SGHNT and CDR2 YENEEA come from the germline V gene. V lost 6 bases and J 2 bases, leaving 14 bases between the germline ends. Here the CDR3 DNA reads TGTGCCAGCAGAGCGACAGGGACTACCTACGAGCAGTACTTC. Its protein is CASRATGTTYEQYF.

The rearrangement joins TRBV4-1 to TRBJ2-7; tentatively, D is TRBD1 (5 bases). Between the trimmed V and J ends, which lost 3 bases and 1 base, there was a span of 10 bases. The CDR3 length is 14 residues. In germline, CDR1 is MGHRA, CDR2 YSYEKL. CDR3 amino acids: CASSQADNSYEQYF. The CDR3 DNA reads TGCGCCAGCAGCCAGGCGGACAATTCCTACGAGCAGTACTTC.

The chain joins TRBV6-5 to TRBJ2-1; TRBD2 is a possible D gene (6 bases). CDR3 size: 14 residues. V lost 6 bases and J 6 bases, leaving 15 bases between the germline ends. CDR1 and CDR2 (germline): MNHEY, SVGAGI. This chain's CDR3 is CASSSAGSPNEQFF. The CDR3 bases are TGTGCCAGCAGCTCCGCGGGGTCGCCCAATGAGCAGTTCTTC.

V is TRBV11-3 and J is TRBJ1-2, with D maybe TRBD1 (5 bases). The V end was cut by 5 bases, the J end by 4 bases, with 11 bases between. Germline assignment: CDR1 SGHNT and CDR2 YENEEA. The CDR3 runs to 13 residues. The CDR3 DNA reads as TGTGCCAGCAGCGCAGACAGATTCTATGGCTACACCTTC. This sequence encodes CASSADRFYGYTF.

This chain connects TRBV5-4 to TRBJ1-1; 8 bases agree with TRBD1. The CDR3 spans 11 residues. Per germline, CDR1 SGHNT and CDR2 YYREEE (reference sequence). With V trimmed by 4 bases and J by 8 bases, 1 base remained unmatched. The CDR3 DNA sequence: TGTGCCAGCAGCCGGACAGGGGAAGCTTTCTTT. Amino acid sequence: CASSRTGEAFF.

The CDR3 nucleotides read TGTGCCAGCAGTGCCGGGACAAGCCCCTACGAGCAGTACTTC. Translating gives CASSAGTSPYEQYF. J is TRBJ2-7 and V is TRBV6-5; a weak D match, TRBD1 (6 bases). Germline V gene data show CDR1 as MNHEY and CDR2 as SVGAGI. Deletions cut 5 bases from V and 2 bases from J, with 13 bases between. This CDR3 comprises 14 residues.

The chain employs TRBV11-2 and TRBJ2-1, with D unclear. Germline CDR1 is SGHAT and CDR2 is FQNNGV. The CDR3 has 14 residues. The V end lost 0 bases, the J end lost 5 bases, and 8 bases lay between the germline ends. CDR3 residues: CASSLDALNNEQFF. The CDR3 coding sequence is TGTGCCAGCAGCTTAGACGCCCTGAACAATGAGCAGTTCTTC.

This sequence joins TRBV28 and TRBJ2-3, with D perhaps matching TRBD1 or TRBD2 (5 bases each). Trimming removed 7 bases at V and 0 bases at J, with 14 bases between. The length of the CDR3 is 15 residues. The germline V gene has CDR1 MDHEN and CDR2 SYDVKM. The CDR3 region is CASNPGSGSTDTQYF. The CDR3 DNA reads TGTGCCAGCAACCCAGGGTCGGGAAGCACAGATACGCAGTATTTT.

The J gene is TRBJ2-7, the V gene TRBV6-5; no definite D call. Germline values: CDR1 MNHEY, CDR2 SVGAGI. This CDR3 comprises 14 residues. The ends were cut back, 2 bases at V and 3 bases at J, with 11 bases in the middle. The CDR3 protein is CASSYGRSGYEQYF. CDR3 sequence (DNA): TGTGCCAGCAGTTACGGAAGGTCCGGCTACGAGCAGTACTTC.